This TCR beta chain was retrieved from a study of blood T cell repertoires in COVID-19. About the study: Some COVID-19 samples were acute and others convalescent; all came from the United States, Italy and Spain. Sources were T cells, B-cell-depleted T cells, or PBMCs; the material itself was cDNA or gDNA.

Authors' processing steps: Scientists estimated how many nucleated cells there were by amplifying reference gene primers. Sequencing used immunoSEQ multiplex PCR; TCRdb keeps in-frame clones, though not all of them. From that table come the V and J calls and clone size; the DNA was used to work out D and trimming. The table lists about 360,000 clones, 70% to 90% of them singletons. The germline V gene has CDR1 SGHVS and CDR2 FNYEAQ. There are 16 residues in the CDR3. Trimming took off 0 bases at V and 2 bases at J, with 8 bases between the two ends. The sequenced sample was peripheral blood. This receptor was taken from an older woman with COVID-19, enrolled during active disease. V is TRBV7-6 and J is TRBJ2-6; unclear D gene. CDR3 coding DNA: TGTGCCAGCAGCTTAGCGGCCGTTACTGGGGCCAACGTCCTGACTTTC. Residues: CASSLAAVTGANVLTF.